The present entry profiles one T cell receptor (beta chain) with its context. The data derive from a study of T cell changes during pregnancy in multiple sclerosis. This CDR3 has 14 amino acids. CDR1 and CDR2 (germline): SGDLS, YYNGEE. The V end lost 0 bases, the J end lost 7 bases, and 10 bases lay between the germline ends. Here immunoSEQ multiplex PCR was the method, and the copy in TCRdb shows in-frame clones only, minus some. This table holds roughly 90,000 clones, approximately 90% found once. This chain uses TRBV9 with TRBJ2-2; possible D gene TRBD1, 5 bases. The material sequenced was peripheral blood, taken before pregnancy. This TCR derives from a female donor with multiple sclerosis, enrolled in a pregnancy study. DNA of the CDR3: TGTGCCAGCAGCGTAGTAGGGGTCGGCGGGGAGCTGTTTTTT. Translation gives CASSVVGVGGELFF. The entire variable domain, with the rest obtained from reference TRBV9 and TRBJ2-2, is as follows: DSGVTQTPKHLITATGQRVTLRCSPRSGDLSVYWYQQSLDQGLQFLIQYYNGEERAKGNILERFSAQQFPDLHSELNLSSLELGDSALYFCASSVVGVGGELFFGEGSRLTVL.